The 5 T cell receptor beta chains listed next were all sequenced from one sample in a study of patients and donors after allogeneic stem cell transplantation. Each CDR3 protein gets one entry after TCRdb re-called the RT-PCR reads with MiXCR. The sample lists 70,000 to 75,000 distinct CDR3 sequences; about 26% were seen once. The sequenced material came from blood, either unsorted or a sorted T cell fraction (not recorded which). Receptors were obtained from a human donor who was either an allogeneic HSCT recipient or a stem cell or donor lymphocyte infusion donor (not recorded which). It is not recorded whose cells these are; they may come from a transplant donor.

This chain links TRBV5-1 with TRBJ2-4; D may be TRBD1 (5 bases). The V end lost 0 bases, the J end lost 8 bases, and 9 bases lay between the germline ends. The germline V gene has CDR1 SGHRS and CDR2 YFSETQ. CDR3 length: 13 residues. The CDR3 nucleotides read TGCGCCAGCAGCTTGGCTACAGGCCACATTCAGTACTTC. It translates to CASSLATGHIQYF.

The table lists this clonotype with a few counts. The chain links TRBV20-1 to TRBJ1-5; 8 bases agree with TRBD1. Germline V gene data show CDR1 as DFQATT and CDR2 as SNEGSKA (reference sequence). V lost 6 bases to trimming and J lost 3 bases; unmatched junction nucleotides: 4. The length of the CDR3 is 13 residues. CDR3 nucleotides: TGCAGTGCCGTGACAGGGGTCAATCAGCCCCAGCATTTT. Amino acids: CSAVTGVNQPQHF.

The genes are TRBV10-3 and TRBJ1-5, with D maybe TRBD1 (6 bases). V was pared by 2 bases and J by 3 bases, with 8 bases between. The CDR3 has 14 residues. Germline V gene data show CDR1 as ENHRY and CDR2 as SYGVKD. CDR3 in DNA: TGTGCCATCAGTGAGGGACAGAACAATCAGCCCCAGCATTTT. It is translated as CAISEGQNNQPQHF.

This clonotype has only a few counts. This chain connects TRBV19 to TRBJ1-1; D remains ambiguous. With 3 bases removed from V and 6 bases from J, the gap between germline ends came to 8 bases. The CDR3 extends over 12 amino acids. In germline, CDR1 is LNHDA, CDR2 SQIVND (reference sequence). In DNA, the CDR3 is TGTGCCAGTAGTATCGAGAGGGCTGAAGCTTTCTTT. This sequence encodes CASSIERAEAFF.

In its sample, this clonotype was seen a few times. The chain employs TRBV12-3 or TRBV12-4 and TRBJ2-7; D might be TRBD1 (6 bases). The CDR3 is made up of 13 amino acids. V was shortened by 7 bases and J by 0 bases, with 10 bases between the two germline ends. In DNA form, the CDR3 reads TGTGCCAGCACCACACAGGGCTCCTACGAGCAGTACTTC. Amino acid sequence: CASTTQGSYEQYF.